A selection of T cell receptor beta chains follows, all from one sample in a study of blood T cell repertoires in COVID-19. Sequencing used immunoSEQ multiplex PCR; TCRdb keeps in-frame clones, though not all of them. Of under 400,000 clones listed, nearly 90% were seen once; the top ten hold around 7%. Sequenced sample: peripheral blood. These receptors were collected from a young man with active or convalescent COVID-19. Both conserved end residues are trimmed from each CDR3. D genes are given only for firm matches.

j_call | d_call | v_call | cdr3_aa
TRBJ1-1 | TRBD1 | TRBV29-1 | SVAGGGHTEAF
TRBJ1-2 | - | TRBV4-1 | ASSQNMGVGGYT
TRBJ2-6 | TRBD1 | TRBV28 | ASCSGTGDSGANVLT
TRBJ1-1 | - | TRBV19 | ASKNRATEAF
TRBJ2-7 | - | TRBV7-9 | ASSPLGLGQYEQY
TRBJ2-1 | - | TRBV9 | ASSDEKLSSYNEQF
TRBJ1-5 | - | TRBV10-1 | ASSESPRRCGPQH
TRBJ2-5 | - | TRBV10-2 | ASSVGGRETQY
TRBJ2-3 | TRBD1 | TRBV6-5 | ASSYPRGRNTDTQY
TRBJ2-5 | TRBD1 | TRBV7-9 | ASSPGTGGVQETQY
TRBJ2-1 | TRBD1 | TRBV20-1 | SASLSGQGVGEQF
TRBJ1-5 | - | TRBV3-1/TRBV3-2 | ASSYAVWGGLNQPQH
TRBJ2-1 | TRBD1 | TRBV5-6 | ASSLSDRSYNEQF
TRBJ1-4 | TRBD1 | TRBV3-1/TRBV3-2 | ASSLWDRATEKLF
TRBJ2-1 | TRBD2 | TRBV27 | ASSPRVAGGVGNEQF
TRBJ1-1 | - | TRBV11-3 | ASSRGLLGEAF
TRBJ1-4 | TRBD1 | TRBV2 | ASQQGVNEKLF
TRBJ1-5 | TRBD1 | TRBV19 | ASSMGTGRQPQH